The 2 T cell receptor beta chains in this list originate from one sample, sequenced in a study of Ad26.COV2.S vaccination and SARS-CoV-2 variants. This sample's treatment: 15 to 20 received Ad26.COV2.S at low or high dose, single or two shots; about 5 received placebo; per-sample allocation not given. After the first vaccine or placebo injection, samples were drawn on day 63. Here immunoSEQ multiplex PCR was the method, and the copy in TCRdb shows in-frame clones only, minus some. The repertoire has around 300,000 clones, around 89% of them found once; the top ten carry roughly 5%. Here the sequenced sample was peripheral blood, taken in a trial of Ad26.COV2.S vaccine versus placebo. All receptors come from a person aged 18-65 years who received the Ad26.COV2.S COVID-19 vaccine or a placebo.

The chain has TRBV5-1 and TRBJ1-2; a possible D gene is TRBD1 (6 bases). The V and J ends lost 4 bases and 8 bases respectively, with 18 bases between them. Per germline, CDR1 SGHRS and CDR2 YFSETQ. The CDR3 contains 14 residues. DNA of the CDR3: TGCGCCAGCAGCCTAGCAGGGGTCCCTATCGGCTACACCTTC. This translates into CASSLAGVPIGYTF.

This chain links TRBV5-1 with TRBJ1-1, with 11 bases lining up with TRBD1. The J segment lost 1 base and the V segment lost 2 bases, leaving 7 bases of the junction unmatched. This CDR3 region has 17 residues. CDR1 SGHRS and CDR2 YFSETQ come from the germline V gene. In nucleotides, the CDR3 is TGCGCCAGCAGCTTCTACGGGACAGGGGGAACGAACACTGAAGCTTTCTTT. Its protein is CASSFYGTGGTNTEAFF. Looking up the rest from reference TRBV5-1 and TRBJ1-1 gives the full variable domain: KAGVTQTPRYLIKTRGQQVTLSCSPISGHRSVSWYQQTPGQGLQFLFEYFSETQRNKGNFPGRFSGRQFSNSRSEMNVSTLELGDSALYLCASSFYGTGGTNTEAFFGQGTRLTVV.